Below are 31 T cell receptor beta chains sequenced from a single sample in a study of blood T cell repertoires in COVID-19. Using immunoSEQ multiplex PCR, the repertoire was profiled, and TCRdb retains in-frame clones only, with some absent. The repertoire holds about 91,000 clones, with 88% as singletons. Sample: peripheral blood. The receptors derive from a woman at least 80 years old with active COVID-19.

This rearrangement joins TRBV5-4 to TRBJ2-5; D gene uncertain. Trimming stripped 4 bases from V and 5 bases from J, with 12 bases between. This CDR3 spans 13 amino acids. Germline CDR1 and CDR2: SGHNT and YYREEE (reference sequence). DNA of the CDR3: TGTGCCAGCAGCCAACCTTCTAAGGAGACCCAGTACTTC. It yields the protein CASSQPSKETQYF.

The chain carries TRBV28 and TRBJ2-3; possibly TRBD2 for D (5 bases). The V end lost 7 bases, the J end lost 8 bases, and 13 bases lay between the germline ends. Germline V lookup: CDR1 MDHEN, CDR2 SYDVKM. The length of the CDR3 is 12 residues. CDR3 in DNA: TGTGCCAGCACCCCACCCCGGGGTACGCAGTATTTT. Amino acid sequence: CASTPPRGTQYF.

J is TRBJ2-5 and V is TRBV7-2, with 10 bases that match TRBD2. J gave up 5 bases and V 1 base, and 7 bases lay outside the gene matches. Germline CDR1 is SGHTA and CDR2 is FQGNSA. The CDR3 covers 16 residues. CDR3 nucleotides: TGTGCCAGCAGCTTAGGAACTAGCGGGATGGGGGAGACCCAGTACTTC. Amino acid sequence: CASSLGTSGMGETQYF.

The J gene is TRBJ2-5, the V gene TRBV5-4, with TRBD2 matching 7 bases. Germline assignment: CDR1 SGHNT and CDR2 YYREEE (reference sequence). The CDR3 contains 15 residues. With V trimmed by 2 bases and J by 5 bases, 9 bases remained unmatched. The CDR3 region has the DNA TGTGCCAGCAGCTTTTGGCCCGGGGAGGGGGAGACCCAGTACTTC. Translation: CASSFWPGEGETQYF.

This clone came up once. The V call is TRBV7-9, the J call TRBJ1-6; 8 positions agree with TRBD1. The CDR3 is 19 amino acids. V dropped 7 bases and J dropped 4; count of bases not matched to a gene: 18. The V gene's germline CDR1 is SEHNR and CDR2 FQNEAQ (reference sequence). CDR3 coding DNA: TGTGCCAGCACCTGGGGATCGGAGCGGACAGGGTCATATAATTCACCCCTCCACTTT. Translation gives CASTWGSERTGSYNSPLHF.

The chain has TRBV27 and TRBJ1-1, with 9 bases matching TRBD1. V was clipped by 2 bases and J by 11 bases; unmatched bases: 15. The germline CDR1 and CDR2 sequences are MNHEY and SMNVEV (reference sequence). The CDR3 runs to 16 residues. CDR3 sequence: CASSLILGQGLSHAFF. The CDR3 DNA reads as TGTGCCAGCAGTTTAATCCTGGGACAGGGCTTATCACATGCTTTCTTT.

This sequence joins TRBV6-2 or TRBV6-3 and TRBJ2-5, with TRBD1 matching 8 bases. The CDR3 totals 15 residues. Looked up from germline, CDR1 is MNHEY and CDR2 is SVGEGT. J was trimmed by 5 bases and V by 5 bases; bases with no gene match: 10. Here the CDR3 DNA reads TGTGCCAGCAGTCACGGACAGGGTGGTGGGGAGACCCAGTACTTC. Its protein is CASSHGQGGGETQYF.

The chain has TRBV7-2 and TRBJ2-7; TRBD1 is a possible D gene (5 bases). Germline V gene lookup returns CDR1 SGHTA and CDR2 FQGNSA. This CDR3 comprises 14 residues. V gave up 6 bases and J gave up 6 bases, with 18 bases separating them. The DNA for the CDR3 is TGTGCCAGCAGTCACTCCAGGGTAGGGGTCGAGCAGTACTTC. Protein: CASSHSRVGVEQYF.

The chain has TRBV7-2 and TRBJ1-6, with D possibly being TRBD1 (6 bases). V lost 3 bases to trimming and J lost 6 bases, with 12 bases between them. CDR1 and CDR2 from the germline V gene are SGHTA and FQGNSA. The CDR3 totals 15 residues. CDR3 sequence: CASSLTGQGNSPLHF. DNA for the CDR3: TGTGCCAGCAGCTTGACAGGTCAGGGTAATTCACCCCTCCACTTT.

This chain uses TRBV6-5 with TRBJ2-7, with TRBD1 identical over 8 bases. The V and J ends lost 10 bases and 4 bases, in that order; junction bases with no gene match: 12. CDR1 and CDR2 from the germline V gene are MNHEY and SVGAGI. The CDR3 is 14 amino acids. The CDR3 DNA sequence: TGTGCCATCTCGAAGGACAGGGTTACATACGAGCAGTACTTC. Translated, it gives CAISKDRVTYEQYF.

This clone was detected only once. The V gene is TRBV12-3 or TRBV12-4, the J gene TRBJ1-2, with a possible D match to TRBD1 (5 bases). The CDR3 spans 13 residues. Trimming shortened V by 8 bases and J by 4 bases, and 14 bases separated the two germline ends. CDR3 loop: CASSRVGVYGYTF. In nucleotides, the CDR3 is TGTGCCAGCTCCCGTGTAGGGGTCTATGGCTACACCTTC.

This sequence joins TRBV28 and TRBJ2-7; D gene ambiguous. The length of the CDR3 is 14 residues. CDR1 is MDHEN and CDR2 is SYDVKM in the germline V gene. Trimming pared 7 bases from V and 2 bases from J, leaving 15 bases between. The CDR3 here is CASTYLSRPYEQYF. CDR3 sequence (DNA): TGTGCCAGCACCTATCTTTCTCGCCCCTACGAGCAGTACTTC.

The chain recombines TRBV5-1 with TRBJ2-1; 14 bases line up with TRBD2. The germline V gene has CDR1 SGHRS and CDR2 YFSETQ. The CDR3 is 19 residues long. Trimming removed 3 bases from V and 0 bases from J; junction bases left unmatched: 8. The CDR3 coding sequence is TGCGCCAGCAGCTGGGGACTAGCGGGAGTAAGTAGCTCCTACAATGAGCAGTTCTTC. Protein sequence: CASSWGLAGVSSSYNEQFF.

Only one count was recorded for this clone. The chain joins TRBV7-2 to TRBJ2-7, with 10 positions matching TRBD2. Germline CDR1 reads SGHTA; CDR2 reads FQGNSA. CDR3 length equals 14 residues. V lost 5 bases and J lost 2; bases outside the gene matches: 3. The CDR3 DNA is TGTGCCAGCAGCCTCGGACTAGCGGCCTACGAGCAGTACTTC. Its translation: CASSLGLAAYEQYF.

The CDR3 region is CASTRDNRGNQPQHF. The CDR3 region has the DNA TGTGCCAGTACTCGGGACAACAGGGGCAATCAGCCCCAGCATTTT. The chain combines TRBV19 with TRBJ1-5; maybe TRBD1 (6 bases). In germline, CDR1 is LNHDA, CDR2 SQIVND (reference sequence). Trimming shortened V by 7 bases and J by 2 bases, and 15 bases separated the two germline ends. CDR3 length equals 15 residues.

The rearrangement joins TRBV29-1 to TRBJ2-7; 7 nucleotides align to TRBD1. Germline values: CDR1 SQVTM, CDR2 ANQGSEA. V lost 3 bases and J lost 6; bases outside the gene matches: 8. The CDR3 is 13 residues long. CDR3 DNA sequence: TGCAGCGTTGACGGCAGGGGGTATGGCGAGCAGTACTTC. It yields the protein CSVDGRGYGEQYF.

The chain couples TRBV18 to TRBJ1-3; unclear D gene. Deletions cut 3 bases from V and 4 bases from J, with 13 bases between. From germline, CDR1 is KGHSH and CDR2 LQKENI. This CDR3 has 15 residues. This CDR3 reads CASSPQRLTGNTIYF. The CDR3 DNA reads TGTGCCAGCTCACCCCAAAGACTGACGGGAAACACCATATATTTT.

J is TRBJ1-2 and V is TRBV5-1, with 9 bases matching TRBD1. CDR1 and CDR2 from the germline V gene are SGHRS and YFSETQ. CDR3 length equals 16 residues. After removal of 1 base from V and 8 bases from J, the junction contained 12 bases not matched to a gene. The CDR3, as DNA: TGCGCCAGCAGCTTGTACAGGGACAGGGACCTGGAAGGCTACACCTTC. Amino acids: CASSLYRDRDLEGYTF.

The chain joins TRBV28 to TRBJ2-7; D is uncertain. CDR1 and CDR2 from the germline V gene are MDHEN and SYDVKM. CDR3 length: 14 residues. V lost 8 bases and J lost 5, with 19 bases in between. The CDR3 nucleotides read TGTGCCAGCGGAAGAGGAGAGTTTTCTAACGAGCAGTACTTC. It is translated as CASGRGEFSNEQYF.

The chain combines TRBV11-2 with TRBJ2-1; possible D gene TRBD1, 6 bases. The germline CDR1 and CDR2 sequences are SGHAT and FQNNGV. The ends were cut back, 4 bases at V and 10 bases at J, with 11 bases in the middle. This CDR3 has 12 residues. The chain's CDR3 is CASSSTGFEQFF. The CDR3 nucleotides are TGTGCCAGCAGCTCCACAGGGTTCGAGCAGTTCTTC.

The chain recombines TRBV28 with TRBJ2-7; TRBD1 matches 8 bases. The CDR3 covers 13 residues. The junction had 5 bases not matched to a gene; V was cut back by 5 bases and J by 5 bases. Germline V CDR1 and CDR2: MDHEN, SYDVKM. The CDR3 coding sequence is TGTGCCAGCAGTCCGGACAGGGCCCACGAGCAGTACTTC. Translating gives CASSPDRAHEQYF.

V is TRBV6-5 and J is TRBJ2-7, with D possibly being TRBD1 (8 bases). Per the germline V gene, CDR1 is MNHEY and CDR2 is SVGAGI. V shed 6 bases and J shed 3 bases, with 12 bases lying between them. This CDR3 is 13 amino acids long. The CDR3 loop is CASRTGGGYEQYF. The CDR3 bases are TGTGCCAGCAGAACAGGGGGGGGCTACGAGCAGTACTTC.

The rearrangement links TRBV7-9 to TRBJ1-5; 12 nucleotides line up with TRBD1. The CDR3 consists of 17 residues. Unmatched junction bases numbered 7, after V lost 2 bases and J lost 5 bases. CDR1 is SEHNR and CDR2 is FQNEAQ in the germline V gene (reference sequence). The CDR3 is CASSLMWGQGAHQPQHF. As DNA, the CDR3 is TGTGCCAGCAGCTTAATGTGGGGACAGGGGGCACATCAGCCCCAGCATTTT.

In the case of this clone: In the same sample, other DNA sequences code for this CDR3. The J gene is TRBJ1-5, the V gene TRBV28, with 9 positions matching TRBD1. This CDR3 spans 15 amino acids. J lost 4 bases, V lost 4 bases, and 5 bases had no gene match. From germline, CDR1 is MDHEN and CDR2 SYDVKM. DNA of the CDR3: TGTGCCAGCAGTTCCCCGGGACAGGGAAATCAGCCCCAGCATTTT. It encodes CASSSPGQGNQPQHF.

This clone was detected only once. The chain has TRBV7-9 and TRBJ2-1, with 8 bases identical to TRBD2. The junction had 8 bases not matched to a gene; V was cut back by 1 base and J by 3 bases. The germline V gene encodes CDR1 SEHNR and CDR2 FQNEAQ (reference sequence). This CDR3 contains 17 residues. CDR3 coding DNA: TGTGCCAGCAGCTTAGACTTGGCGGGAGGTCGCTACAATGAGCAGTTCTTC. Amino acids: CASSLDLAGGRYNEQFF. The variable domain in full, with the rest retrieved from reference TRBV7-9 and TRBJ2-1, is DTGVSQNPRHKITKRGQNVTFRCDPISEHNRLYWYRQTLGQGPEFLTYFQNEAQLEKSRLLSDRFSAERPKGSFSTLEIQRTEQGDSAMYLCASSLDLAGGRYNEQFFGPGTRLTVL.

The J gene is TRBJ2-7, the V gene TRBV3-1 (or the pseudogene TRBV3-2); D is perhaps TRBD1 (6 bases). Germline CDR1 LGHDT, CDR2 YNNKEL (reference sequence). This CDR3 has 11 amino acids. V was pared by 3 bases and J by 7 bases, with 7 bases between. This CDR3 reads CASSHTGEQYF. CDR3 nucleotide sequence: TGTGCCAGCAGCCACACAGGGGAGCAGTACTTC.

The J gene is TRBJ2-7, the V gene TRBV7-2, with TRBD1 matching over 8 bases. The J segment lost 4 bases and the V segment lost 3 bases, leaving 8 bases of the junction unmatched. The germline V gene encodes CDR1 SGHTA and CDR2 FQGNSA. The CDR3 contains 15 residues. This chain's CDR3 is CASSFNRGAMYEQYF. The CDR3 DNA sequence: TGTGCCAGCAGCTTTAACAGGGGGGCAATGTACGAGCAGTACTTC.

The V call is TRBV18, the J call TRBJ2-7, with D possibly matching TRBD1 (6 bases). Germline loops: CDR1 KGHSH, CDR2 LQKENI. V lost 8 bases and J 4 bases, leaving 12 bases between the germline ends. This CDR3 comprises 12 residues. CDR3 in amino acids: CASRTETYEQYF. The CDR3 DNA sequence: TGTGCCAGCCGGACAGAGACTTACGAGCAGTACTTC.

The chain couples TRBV6-5 to TRBJ1-2; 11 positions match TRBD1. Germline-derived CDR1 and CDR2 are MNHEY and SVGAGI. The CDR3 extends over 16 amino acids. The V segment lost 1 base and the J segment 4 bases; nucleotides outside the gene matches: 5. The CDR3 here is CASSYWRTGGGYGYTF. The CDR3 DNA sequence: TGTGCCAGCAGTTACTGGCGGACAGGGGGCGGCTATGGCTACACCTTC.

The chain joins TRBV4-3 to TRBJ2-1; D perhaps matches TRBD2 (5 bases). CDR1 LGHNA and CDR2 YSLEER come from the germline V gene. V lost 1 base and J lost 4, with 14 bases in between. The length of the CDR3 is 16 residues. CDR3: CASSQVGGSGYNEQFF. In DNA form, the CDR3 reads TGCGCCAGCAGCCAAGTGGGCGGGTCGGGGTACAATGAGCAGTTCTTC.

This clone was detected once. This chain uses TRBV4-2 with TRBJ2-7; 16 bases map to TRBD2. The CDR3 runs to 16 residues. V lost 3 bases, J lost 5 bases, and 4 bases stayed unmatched. Germline lookup yields CDR1 LGHNA and CDR2 YNFKEQ. The CDR3 reads CASSQGLAGGPHEQYF. The CDR3 DNA sequence: TGTGCCAGCAGCCAGGGACTAGCGGGAGGGCCCCACGAGCAGTACTTC.